Each of the 15 T cell receptor beta chains below was sequenced from the same sample in a study of graft-versus-host responses after intestinal transplantation. The assay was immunoSEQ multiplex PCR, and TCRdb's table has in-frame clones only and misses some. This sample has about 9,800 clones; about four fifths occur once, and the top ten carry about 24%. Processing released intraepithelial and lamina propria lymphocytes from the graft tissue. Specimen: ileum tissue, collected 527 days after intestinal transplant. These receptors all stem from a human patient who received an intestinal transplant, so some T cells may come from the graft donor.

The chain recombines TRBV4-1 with TRBJ1-2, with D maybe TRBD1 (5 bases). The V end was cut by 4 bases, the J end by 4 bases, with 19 bases between. This CDR3 contains 16 residues. Germline V gene lookup returns CDR1 MGHRA and CDR2 YSYEKL. CDR3 sequence (DNA): TGCGCCAGCAGCCCCCGGGACCGGGAGAATGGCTATGGCTACACCTTC. Encoded protein: CASSPRDRENGYGYTF.

The chain is built from TRBV5-1 and TRBJ1-5; no clear D. Trimming took off 0 bases at V and 2 bases at J, with 6 bases between the two ends. The CDR3 runs to 14 residues. CDR1 is SGHRS and CDR2 is YFSETQ in the germline V gene. The CDR3, as DNA: TGCGCCAGCAGCTTGGAGGGCGGCAATCAGCCCCAGCATTTT. Amino acids: CASSLEGGNQPQHF.

This clone was counted a few times. This chain joins TRBV28 and TRBJ2-3, with a weak D call TRBD1 (5 bases). Germline V CDR1 and CDR2: MDHEN, SYDVKM. Trimming took off 4 bases at V and 2 bases at J, with 22 bases between the two ends. The CDR3 length is 18 residues. CDR3: CASSWEGWWGYNTDTQYF. CDR3 in DNA: TGTGCCAGCAGTTGGGAAGGTTGGTGGGGCTACAACACAGATACGCAGTATTTT.

This clone has a handful of counts. V is TRBV5-4 and J is TRBJ2-1; 8 bases match TRBD2. This CDR3 has 15 residues. CDR1 is SGHNT, CDR2 YYREEE, per germline (reference sequence). V lost 5 bases to trimming and J lost 7 bases; unmatched junction nucleotides: 11. The CDR3 spells CASSSRGSGANEQFF. CDR3 DNA: TGTGCCAGCAGTTCCCGTGGTAGCGGGGCTAATGAGCAGTTCTTC.

The rearrangement links TRBV6-1 to TRBJ2-5; 8 nucleotides align to TRBD1. Germline values: CDR1 MNHNS, CDR2 SASEGT. The CDR3 consists of 15 residues. V gave up 6 bases and J gave up 3 bases; unmatched junction bases: 9. In DNA, the CDR3 is TGTGCCAGCAGGGACAGGGCCATTCGGGAAGAGACCCAGTACTTC. It specifies CASRDRAIREETQYF.

The chain employs TRBV19 and TRBJ1-1, with 9 bases matching TRBD1. V lost 9 bases and J lost 10; bases outside the gene matches: 12. The CDR3 length is 13 residues. Germline V CDR1 and CDR2: LNHDA, SQIVND (reference sequence). CDR3 sequence: CASHTRNRGRAFF. In DNA, the CDR3 is TGTGCCAGCCATACCAGGAACAGGGGGCGAGCTTTCTTT.

This sequence joins TRBV19 and TRBJ1-5, with D possibly matching TRBD1 (6 bases). V lost 6 bases and J lost 5, with 17 bases in between. In germline, CDR1 is LNHDA, CDR2 SQIVND (reference sequence). The CDR3 is 15 residues long. CDR3 sequence (DNA): TGTGCCAGTAGGCCTGAGGACAGCCTCTATCAGCCCCAGCATTTT. Translation: CASRPEDSLYQPQHF.

This clone has more than one count but fewer than ten. V and J are TRBV5-5 and TRBJ1-2; no definite D call. The CDR3 extends over 14 amino acids. The germline gives CDR1 SGHKS, CDR2 YYEKEE (reference sequence). V was cut by 4 bases and J by 1 base, with 11 bases left in between. The CDR3 reads CASSPPRVNYGYTF. In DNA, the CDR3 is TGTGCCAGCAGCCCCCCGAGGGTTAACTATGGCTACACCTTC.

V is TRBV7-9 and J is TRBJ2-7; TRBD2 agrees at 11 bases. Trimming took 8 bases from V and 4 from J; bases not matched to a gene: 4. Germline V gene data show CDR1 as SEHNR and CDR2 as FQNEAQ (reference sequence). The CDR3 contains 13 residues. The CDR3 DNA reads TGTGCCAGCGGGCTAGCGGGGGGTTACGAGCAGTACTTC. As protein: CASGLAGGYEQYF.

A note on this clone: Given a far larger clone just one base away, this is likely a sequencing read error. Other nucleotide sequences in the sample specify the same CDR3. The chain couples TRBV15 to TRBJ1-4; D ambiguous. The CDR3 covers 15 residues. Trimming shortened V by 0 bases and J by 8 bases, and 13 bases separated the two germline ends. The germline gives CDR1 LNHNV, CDR2 YYDKDF (reference sequence). The CDR3 DNA follows: TGTGCCACCAGCAGAGATAACAGCCTTAACGAAAAACTGTTTTTT. Translating it yields CATSRDNSLNEKLFF.

A few counts support this clone. In nucleotides, the CDR3 is TGCGCCAGCAGCTTGCAAAATAACTATGGCTACACCTTC. Translation: CASSLQNNYGYTF. The V gene is TRBV5-1, the J gene TRBJ1-2; D is uncertain. The V gene lost 1 base and the J gene lost 1 base, with 5 bases spanning the gap. In germline, CDR1 is SGHRS, CDR2 YFSETQ. The CDR3 loop spans 13 amino acids.

V usage is TRBV28 and J usage is TRBJ2-7, with 8 nucleotides matching TRBD1. With 3 bases clipped from V and 4 bases from J, the junction kept 11 bases outside the gene matches. This CDR3 region has 16 residues. Germline V gene lookup returns CDR1 MDHEN and CDR2 SYDVKM. DNA for the CDR3: TGTGCCAGCAGTTTCAGGGGAACAGGGGGTCTGTACGAGCAGTACTTC. Protein sequence: CASSFRGTGGLYEQYF.

The rearrangement links TRBV4-1 to TRBJ2-1, with D perhaps matching TRBD2 (5 bases). The germline CDR1 and CDR2 sequences are MGHRA and YSYEKL. The V end lost 1 base, the J end lost 0 bases, and 13 bases lay between the germline ends. The CDR3 runs 17 residues. The CDR3, as DNA: TGCGCCAGCAGCCAAGTCCAGTCGGCGGGCTCCTACAATGAGCAGTTCTTC. Protein product: CASSQVQSAGSYNEQFF.

This sequence joins TRBV30 and TRBJ1-1; unclear D gene. V was pared by 2 bases and J by 5 bases, with 12 bases between. Germline V gives CDR1 GTSNPN, CDR2 SVGIG (reference sequence). This CDR3 is 13 amino acids long. The CDR3 reads CAWSIAAGTEAFF. For the CDR3, the DNA is TGTGCCTGGAGTATAGCAGCTGGTACTGAAGCTTTCTTT.

This chain links TRBV28 with TRBJ1-1; D unclear. V was clipped by 4 bases and J by 0 bases, with 12 bases between them. The CDR3 has 15 amino acids. CDR1 is MDHEN and CDR2 is SYDVKM in the germline V gene. The CDR3 is CASSSLPNLNTEAFF. The DNA of the CDR3 is TGTGCCAGCAGTTCCCTTCCTAATCTGAACACTGAAGCTTTCTTT.